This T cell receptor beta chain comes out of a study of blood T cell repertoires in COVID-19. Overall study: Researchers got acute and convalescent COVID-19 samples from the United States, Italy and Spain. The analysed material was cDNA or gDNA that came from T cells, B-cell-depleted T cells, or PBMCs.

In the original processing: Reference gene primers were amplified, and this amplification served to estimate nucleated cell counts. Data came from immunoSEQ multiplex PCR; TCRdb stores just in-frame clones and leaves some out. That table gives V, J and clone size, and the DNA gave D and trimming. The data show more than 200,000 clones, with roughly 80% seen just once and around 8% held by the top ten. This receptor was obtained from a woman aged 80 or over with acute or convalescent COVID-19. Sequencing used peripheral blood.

CDR3 in DNA: TGTGCCAGTAGTATAGCATCTTCCTCTACAGGGTCCTACGAGCAGTACTTC. Its translation is CASSIASSSTGSYEQYF. The V and J genes are TRBV19 and TRBJ2-7; a weak D match, TRBD1 (6 bases). V was pared by 1 base and J by 1 base, with 17 bases between. Germline-derived CDR1 and CDR2 are LNHDA and SQIVND (reference sequence). The CDR3 spans 17 residues.